This T cell receptor (beta chain) was recorded in a study of cytomegalovirus exposure and HLA in healthy donors. The primer mix had 60 Vbeta and 13 Jbeta primers. Clones were read by immunoSEQ multiplex PCR, and TCRdb kept only the in-frame ones, dropping some. The sample gives around 190,000 clones, around 77% of which show up once; nearly 3% is in the top ten. The V segment lost 2 bases and the J segment 6 bases; nucleotides outside the gene matches: 7. The CDR3 totals 16 residues. Germline lookup yields CDR1 MDHEN and CDR2 SYDVKM. This chain connects TRBV28 to TRBJ1-2, with TRBD1 matching 12 bases. The sequence derives from a woman under 40 in good health and CMV-seronegative. Sequencing was carried out using PBMCs. The CDR3 bases are TGTGCCAGCAGTTTAGGAGGGGACAGGGGGCGGAATGGCTACACCTTC. Translated: CASSLGGDRGRNGYTF.